The T cell receptor (beta chain) described here comes from a study of low-dose radiotherapy and immunotherapy resistance in tumors. Study as a whole: Dosing for Cohort 2 consisted of 1 Gy per fraction every two weeks, reaching a total of 13 Gy over 26 weeks. The patients were given nivolumab 240 mg every two weeks and ipilimumab 1 mg/kg every six weeks, through an intravenous route.

Both TCRalpha and TCRbeta chains were reverse transcribed with V-gene-specific primers. TCR amplification used 15 to 20 PCR cycles, a constant-region primer and a V-primer adapter. mRNA isolates were amplified via in vitro transcription. TCRdb reprocessed the reads via MiXCR and lists one record per CDR3 protein. The table lists 100,000 or so distinct CDR3 sequences, around 21% of them singletons. This CDR3 contains 14 residues. V lost 8 bases, J lost 2 bases, and 7 bases stayed unmatched. This clonotype was observed at least ten times. Time point here: after trial treatment. Treatment denoted: LDRT plus nivolumab, ipilimumab, low-dose cyclophosphamide and aspirin (RACIN trial). Donors were treated with nivolumab, ipilimumab, aspirin, and low-dose cyclophosphamide and radiotherapy.

This TCR was recovered from a male donor with prostate cancer. The source material was PBMCs, sampled after low-dose radiotherapy plus immunotherapy. The V and J genes are TRBV12-3 or TRBV12-4 and TRBJ2-3; TRBD2 matches 7 bases. DNA of the CDR3: TGTGCCAGCGGCCCTGGGGACTACACAGATACGCAGTATTTT. This codes for CASGPGDYTDTQYF.